This T cell receptor beta chain was identified during a study of cytomegalovirus exposure and HLA in healthy donors. Study-level findings and limits: For most TCR beta V segments, an earlier analysis put the productive rate at about 90% or about 30% of the time. Later on, an analysis found that several of the most significant clusters appeared to be linked to common viral pathogens, which included parvovirus B19. An assumption of roughly uniform sequencing depth across donors underlay the presence/absence analyses. A list of roughly 160 TCR beta chains associated with cytomegalovirus was given.

This CDR3 spans 15 amino acids. The V gene end was trimmed by 11 bases and the J gene end by 6 bases; junction bases not matched to a gene: 15. Germline assignment: CDR1 ENHRY and CDR2 SYGVKD. Comment on this clone: Its antigen is still unknown.

13 Jbeta primers and 60 Vbeta primers were used for the PCR. The assay was immunoSEQ multiplex PCR, and TCRdb's table has in-frame clones only and misses some. The repertoire holds some 65,000 clones, approximately 68% seen once, with approximately 9.9% in the top ten. This sequence was found in a woman in her twenties or thirties in good health and CMV-seronegative. The rearrangement joins TRBV10-3 to TRBJ1-5; 8 bases agree with TRBD1. Sequencing was carried out using PBMCs. Here the CDR3 reads CASSVQGAPSQPQHF. DNA for the CDR3: TGTGCCTCCTCCGTGCAGGGGGCGCCCAGTCAGCCCCAGCATTTT.